The rows below give T cell receptor beta chains drawn from one sample of a study of cytomegalovirus exposure and HLA in healthy donors. This table comes from immunoSEQ multiplex PCR, and its TCRdb copy is limited to in-frame clones, with some not included. The table lists about 63,000 clones, 85% to 90% of them singletons. Input material: PBMCs. The receptors here all came from a young woman in good health and CMV-seropositive. Each CDR3 is given with its conserved first and last residue. The order of the fields is V gene, CDR3 length, D gene, clone size, J gene, CDR3 protein, CDR3 DNA. The D gene is left open where the match is weak. Clone size is not always given. Where it is, it says once, few, many or a class for expanded clones.

TRBV7-9,16,TRBD2,NA,TRBJ2-3,CASSHASSGRRDTQYF,TGTGCCAGCAGCCACGCGTCTAGCGGGAGACGGGATACGCAGTATTTT
TRBV2,14,TRBD1,NA,TRBJ2-3,CASSRTGSTDTQYF,TGTGCCAGCAGCAGGACAGGGTCCACAGATACGCAGTATTTT
TRBV7-6,15,TRBD2,once,TRBJ2-1,CASTQTAGGSVEQFF,TGTGCCAGCACGCAGACAGCGGGAGGGTCGGTTGAGCAGTTCTTC
TRBV2,15,NA,NA,TRBJ1-1,CASKIGGRMNTEAFF,TGTGCCAGCAAGATCGGGGGACGGATGAACACTGAAGCTTTCTTT
TRBV7-7,15,TRBD2,NA,TRBJ2-1,CASSRTSGRASEQFF,TGTGCCAGCAGCCGGACTAGCGGGAGGGCCAGTGAGCAGTTCTTC
TRBV19,17,NA,NA,TRBJ2-1,CASSMGAPFRSYNEQFF,TGTGCCAGTAGTATGGGGGCCCCCTTTAGATCCTACAATGAGCAGTTCTTC
TRBV27,13,NA,NA,TRBJ1-5,CASSSSRGQPQHF,TGTGCCAGCAGTTCCAGTCGCGGTCAGCCCCAGCATTTT
TRBV6-5,14,NA,once,TRBJ1-3,CASSYSGRGNTIYF,TGTGCCAGCAGTTACTCGGGCAGGGGTAACACCATATATTTT
TRBV27,14,NA,NA,TRBJ2-7,CASRGYGQSYEQYF,TGTGCCAGCAGGGGATATGGACAGTCCTACGAGCAGTACTTC
TRBV7-2,13,NA,NA,TRBJ1-2,CASSFQGGIGYTF,TGTGCCAGCAGCTTCCAAGGGGGAATCGGCTACACCTTC
TRBV15,16,TRBD1,NA,TRBJ2-3,CATSRGTGGKADTQYF,TGTGCCACCAGCAGAGGGACAGGGGGCAAGGCAGATACGCAGTATTTT
TRBV7-2,15,NA,once,TRBJ2-7,CASSLGGDFSYEQYF,TGTGCCAGCAGCTTAGGGGGGGACTTTAGCTACGAGCAGTACTTC
TRBV27,16,TRBD2,NA,TRBJ2-7,CASSTQTSGSPYEQYF,TGTGCCAGCAGTACCCAGACTAGCGGGAGCCCCTACGAGCAGTACTTC
TRBV10-1,14,TRBD1,NA,TRBJ2-1,CASSDHRGGNEQFF,TGCGCCAGCAGTGATCACAGGGGTGGAAATGAGCAGTTCTTC
TRBV6-5,14,TRBD2,NA,TRBJ2-7,CASSLAGDSYEQYF,TGTGCCAGCAGTCTAGCGGGAGACTCCTACGAGCAGTACTTC
TRBV6-1,16,TRBD2,few,TRBJ2-3,CASSEALAGGPDTQYF,TGTGCCAGCAGTGAAGCGCTAGCGGGAGGGCCAGATACGCAGTATTTT
TRBV6-1,16,NA,NA,TRBJ2-5,CASSELIGQGKETQYF,TGTGCCAGCAGTGAACTAATCGGACAAGGAAAAGAGACCCAGTACTTC
TRBV4-1,16,NA,NA,TRBJ2-1,CASSQGSGGPYNEQFF,TGCGCCAGCAGCCAAGGGAGTGGTGGCCCCTACAATGAGCAGTTCTTC
TRBV10-1,14,NA,NA,TRBJ2-1,CASSEGGTYNEQFF,TGCGCCAGCAGTGAAGGCGGCACCTACAATGAGCAGTTCTTC
TRBV10-3,13,NA,NA,TRBJ1-2,CAISGHSKYGYTF,TGTGCCATCAGTGGACACTCGAAATATGGCTACACCTTC
TRBV7-9,14,TRBD1,NA,TRBJ1-1,CASSADRENTEAFF,TGTGCCAGCAGCGCGGACAGGGAGAACACTGAAGCTTTCTTT
TRBV25-1,15,TRBD1,NA,TRBJ2-1,CASSAKQGAHYEQFF,TGTGCCAGCAGCGCCAAACAGGGGGCGCACTATGAGCAGTTCTTC
TRBV28,13,NA,NA,TRBJ1-2,CASSLDRAYGYTF,TGTGCCAGCAGTTTAGACAGAGCCTATGGCTACACCTTC
TRBV21-1,16,NA,NA,TRBJ2-1,CASRSRGRSSYNEQFF,TGTGCCAGCAGGAGTAGGGGCCGGAGCTCCTACAATGAGCAGTTCTTC
TRBV15,16,NA,NA,TRBJ2-6,CATSNLEASRPYVLTF,TGTGCCACCAGCAATTTGGAGGCGTCCAGGCCCTACGTCCTGACTTTC
TRBV19,13,NA,NA,TRBJ1-5,CASNGQQYQPQHF,TGTGCCAGTAACGGACAGCAATATCAGCCCCAGCATTTT
TRBV5-1,16,NA,NA,TRBJ2-7,CASSPGVVSGSYEQYF,TGCGCCAGCAGCCCGGGGGTGGTAAGCGGCTCCTACGAGCAGTACTTC
TRBV2,15,NA,NA,TRBJ2-1,CASMGAGPFPNEQFF,TGTGCCAGCATGGGAGCGGGTCCCTTTCCGAATGAGCAGTTCTTC
TRBV30,14,TRBD1,few,TRBJ1-2,CAWSKGGGSYGYTF,TGTGCCTGGAGTAAAGGAGGGGGCTCCTATGGCTACACCTTC
TRBV5-1,14,NA,NA,TRBJ2-1,CASSLIVANNEQFF,TGCGCCAGCAGCTTGATCGTAGCAAACAATGAGCAGTTCTTC
TRBV27,18,TRBD1,NA,TRBJ2-1,CASSPRGTGGWTYNEQFF,TGTGCCAGCAGTCCCCGGGGGACAGGGGGATGGACCTACAATGAGCAGTTCTTC
TRBV29-1,13,NA,NA,TRBJ2-7,CSVVRTSSYEQYF,TGCAGCGTCGTCAGGACAAGCTCCTACGAGCAGTACTTC
TRBV7-9,12,TRBD1,few,TRBJ1-2,CASSPTGYGYTF,TGTGCCAGCAGCCCGACAGGGTATGGCTACACCTTC
TRBV18,15,TRBD1,NA,TRBJ1-3,CASSVGTEIGNTIYF,TGTGCCAGCTCAGTCGGGACAGAGATTGGAAACACCATATATTTT
TRBV14,16,NA,NA,TRBJ2-1,CASSPPLVALYNEQFF,TGTGCCAGCAGCCCACCACTGGTAGCCCTATACAATGAGCAGTTCTTC
TRBV28,15,NA,NA,TRBJ2-1,CASSFNGMAYNEQFF,TGTGCCAGCAGTTTTAACGGGATGGCCTACAATGAGCAGTTCTTC
TRBV2,13,TRBD2,NA,TRBJ2-5,CASGDGGVATQYF,TGTGCCAGCGGGGACGGGGGGGTTGCGACCCAGTACTTC
TRBV2,11,TRBD1,NA,TRBJ2-1,CATQGQGAGFF,TGTGCCACCCAAGGGCAGGGGGCGGGGTTCTTC
TRBV5-1,14,NA,NA,TRBJ2-3,CASSPQRSTDTQYF,TGCGCCAGCAGTCCTCAGCGTAGCACAGATACGCAGTATTTT
TRBV28,15,NA,NA,TRBJ1-5,CASSLDRGGYQPQHF,TGTGCCAGCAGTTTGGATCGGGGGGGCTATCAGCCCCAGCATTTT
TRBV7-9,14,NA,NA,TRBJ2-7,CASTGPGVSYEQYF,TGTGCCAGCACCGGACCGGGGGTCTCCTACGAGCAGTACTTC
TRBV19,13,NA,NA,TRBJ2-7,CASSIVPSYEQYF,TGTGCCAGTAGTATAGTCCCCAGCTACGAGCAGTACTTC
TRBV5-1,14,NA,NA,TRBJ2-3,CASNPGSATDTQYF,TGCGCCAGCAACCCAGGCTCCGCCACAGATACGCAGTATTTT
TRBV11-2,16,TRBD2,once,TRBJ2-7,CASSLGSGGSAYEQYF,TGTGCCAGCAGCTTAGGATCCGGCGGGAGTGCCTACGAGCAGTACTTC
TRBV15,17,NA,NA,TRBJ1-6,CATSRDTRISYNSPLHF,TGTGCCACCAGCAGAGATACGCGCATTTCCTATAATTCACCCCTCCACTTT
TRBV28,12,NA,once,TRBJ1-2,CASSFNLYGYTF,TGTGCCAGCAGTTTCAATTTGTATGGCTACACCTTC
TRBV7-3,14,NA,NA,TRBJ1-1,CASSLRLGDTEAFF,TGTGCCAGCAGCTTGAGACTGGGAGACACTGAAGCTTTCTTT
TRBV5-6,13,TRBD1,NA,TRBJ2-3,CASSDRGPDTQYF,TGTGCCAGCAGCGACAGGGGCCCAGATACGCAGTATTTT
TRBV4-2,14,NA,NA,TRBJ1-5,CASRGKGVNQPQHF,TGTGCCAGCAGAGGAAAGGGGGTCAATCAGCCCCAGCATTTT
TRBV6-5,15,NA,NA,TRBJ2-7,CASSFGLPSSYEQYF,TGTGCCAGCAGTTTCGGACTCCCGAGCTCCTACGAGCAGTACTTC
TRBV5-8,15,NA,NA,TRBJ1-5,CASSFAGQLNQPQHF,TGTGCCAGCAGCTTTGCAGGACAGTTAAATCAGCCCCAGCATTTT
TRBV6-4,14,TRBD2,NA,TRBJ2-7,CAKQSGRAIHEQYF,TGTGCCAAACAGAGCGGGAGGGCCATCCACGAGCAGTACTTC
TRBV2,15,TRBD2,NA,TRBJ2-7,CASSGDGSGSPEQYF,TGTGCCAGCAGTGGCGATGGTAGCGGGAGTCCCGAGCAGTACTTC
TRBV5-1,15,NA,NA,TRBJ2-1,CASSPAGTGQNEQFF,TGCGCCAGCAGCCCGGCTGGGACTGGCCAAAATGAGCAGTTCTTC
TRBV27,14,NA,NA,TRBJ2-1,CASRSLSPYNEQFF,TGTGCCAGCAGATCGTTGAGCCCCTACAATGAGCAGTTCTTC
TRBV19,15,NA,NA,TRBJ2-1,CASSTVAASYNEQFF,TGTGCCAGTAGTACGGTCGCGGCCTCCTACAATGAGCAGTTCTTC
TRBV9,13,NA,NA,TRBJ2-3,CASSGLETDTQYF,TGTGCCAGCAGCGGCCTCGAGACAGATACGCAGTATTTT